Following are 23 T cell receptor beta chains from one sample sequenced in a study of shared clonotypes between healthy human individuals. Sequencing used immunoSEQ multiplex PCR; TCRdb keeps in-frame clones, though not all of them. The sample has approximately 110,000 clones; less than 80% are singletons. Sequenced: memory CD8+ T cells sorted from blood. Subset noted: CD45RO+ cells pooled with CCR7-negative TemRA cells. These receptors were obtained from a woman in her 30s in good health.

This chain connects TRBV18 to TRBJ2-2; 9 nucleotides agree with TRBD2. This CDR3 has 16 residues. CDR1 KGHSH and CDR2 LQKENI come from the germline V gene. V was pared by 4 bases and J by 2 bases, with 5 bases of the junction left unmatched. In DNA, the CDR3 is TGTGCCAGCTCACAAACCGGGACTAGCAACACCGGGGAGCTGTTTTTT. Translating it yields CASSQTGTSNTGELFF.

This chain uses TRBV30 with TRBJ1-5; maybe TRBD1 (5 bases). Trimming took off 0 bases at V and 6 bases at J, with 9 bases between the two ends. Per the germline V gene, CDR1 is GTSNPN and CDR2 is SVGIG (reference sequence). This CDR3 is built from 13 residues. CDR3 residues: CAWSVGESQPQHF. CDR3 DNA sequence: TGTGCCTGGAGTGTAGGGGAAAGTCAGCCCCAGCATTTT.

This clone came up a few times. The V call is TRBV27, the J call TRBJ2-7, with 7 bases aligning to TRBD1. With V trimmed by 2 bases and J by 7 bases, 11 bases remained unmatched. CDR3 size: 15 residues. The germline V gene has CDR1 MNHEY and CDR2 SMNVEV (reference sequence). CDR3 sequence (DNA): TGTGCCAGCAGTTTAAGGACAGGCGACCCCCTGGAGCAGTACTTC. Its protein product is CASSLRTGDPLEQYF.

The CDR3 here is CASTLTGTPNSYEQYF. Here the CDR3 DNA reads TGTGCCAGCACCCTGACCGGGACACCAAACTCCTACGAGCAGTACTTC. The chain recombines TRBV7-8 with TRBJ2-7; perhaps TRBD1 as D (6 bases). Germline V lookup: CDR1 SGHVS, CDR2 FQNEAQ. Trimming pared 7 bases from V and 0 bases from J, leaving 19 bases between. CDR3 size: 16 residues.

The chain combines TRBV4-1 with TRBJ2-1, with a possible D match to TRBD2 (5 bases). The germline V gene encodes CDR1 MGHRA and CDR2 YSYEKL. The CDR3 spans 15 residues. V gave up 1 base and J gave up 3 bases, with 10 bases separating them. The CDR3 here is CASSQGTGNYNEQFF. In nucleotides, the CDR3 is TGCGCCAGCAGCCAAGGAACGGGGAACTACAATGAGCAGTTCTTC.

This clone was recorded at least ten times. This chain joins TRBV6-5 and TRBJ2-3; 10 bases are a match to TRBD2. Per germline, CDR1 MNHEY and CDR2 SVGAGI. This CDR3 is built from 15 residues. V lost 6 bases, J lost 5 bases, and 8 bases stayed unmatched. The CDR3 sequence: CASSRTSGGVDTQYF. For the CDR3, the DNA is TGTGCCAGCAGCCGGACTAGCGGAGGGGTAGATACGCAGTATTTT.

This sequence joins TRBV6-5 and TRBJ1-1; D remains unclear. V lost 6 bases to trimming and J lost 5 bases, with 16 bases between them. The CDR3 totals 14 residues. CDR1 and CDR2 from the germline V gene are MNHEY and SVGAGI. The CDR3 DNA sequence: TGTGCCAGCAGCAAACAAAACGAACGGACTGAAGCTTTCTTT. It yields the protein CASSKQNERTEAFF.

This sequence joins TRBV6-1 and TRBJ2-7, with 12 bases aligning to TRBD1. The germline gives CDR1 MNHNS, CDR2 SASEGT. This CDR3 comprises 16 residues. V lost 3 bases and J lost 7; bases outside the gene matches: 10. CDR3 protein: CASSDTPGQGAGEQYF. CDR3 DNA: TGTGCCAGCAGTGATACACCGGGACAGGGGGCGGGTGAGCAGTACTTC.

The chain is built from TRBV7-3 and TRBJ1-4; TRBD1 agrees at 9 bases. The J segment lost 8 bases and the V segment lost 4 bases, leaving 11 bases of the junction unmatched. Germline V gene data show CDR1 as SGHTA and CDR2 as FQGTGA. This CDR3 comprises 16 residues. CDR3 sequence: CASSSERTGDSEKLFF. The CDR3 coding sequence is TGTGCCAGCAGCTCCGAGCGGACAGGGGACTCAGAAAAACTGTTTTTT.

The chain has TRBV7-9 and TRBJ2-1, with D unresolved. V was pared by 5 bases and J by 5 bases, with 10 bases between. The length of the CDR3 is 13 residues. Germline CDR1 is SEHNR and CDR2 is FQNEAQ (reference sequence). The CDR3 spells CASSQNSHNEQFF. In DNA form, the CDR3 reads TGTGCCAGCAGCCAGAACAGCCACAATGAGCAGTTCTTC.

This rearrangement joins TRBV15 to TRBJ2-7, with TRBD1 identical over 7 bases. Trimming at V came to 2 bases and at J to 3 bases, leaving 13 bases not matched to a gene. The CDR3 contains 17 residues. Germline V gene lookup returns CDR1 LNHNV and CDR2 YYDKDF (reference sequence). CDR3 in DNA: TGTGCCACCAGCAGATACCTCATAGAGGGGGCCTTCTACGAGCAGTACTTC. This translates into CATSRYLIEGAFYEQYF. The full variable domain, completed using reference TRBV15 and TRBJ2-7, is DAMVIQNPRYQVTQFGKPVTLSCSQTLNHNVMYWYQQKSSQAPKLLFHYYDKDFNNEADTPDNFQSRRPNTSFCFLDIRSPGLGDTAMYLCATSRYLIEGAFYEQYFGPGTRLTVT.

This clone was seen only once. V gene TRBV2 combines with J gene TRBJ2-1; TRBD2 agrees at 7 bases. Germline V CDR1 and CDR2: SNHLY, FYNNEI. The CDR3 loop spans 12 amino acids. J gave up 5 bases and V 10 bases, and 5 bases lay outside the gene matches. The CDR3 nucleotides are TGTGCCACCGGGACTACCCACAATGAGCAGTTCTTC. This translates into CATGTTHNEQFF. The entire variable domain, with the rest obtained from reference TRBV2 and TRBJ2-1, is as follows: EPEVTQTPSHQVTQMGQEVILRCVPISNHLYFYWYRQILGQKVEFLVSFYNNEISEKSEIFDDQFSVERPDGSNFTLKIRSTKLEDSAMYFCATGTTHNEQFFGPGTRLTVL.

The chain joins TRBV9 to TRBJ2-4; 7 nucleotides align to TRBD1. V was clipped by 4 bases and J by 10 bases; unmatched bases: 8. The CDR3 is made up of 13 amino acids. CDR1 is SGDLS and CDR2 is YYNGEE in the germline V gene. The CDR3 DNA follows: TGTGCCAGCAGCTTCTACTACAGGGGAATTCAGTACTTC. It encodes CASSFYYRGIQYF.

The chain combines TRBV28 with TRBJ1-2, with D possibly being TRBD1 (5 bases). The V end was cut by 3 bases, the J end by 5 bases, with 10 bases between. The germline CDR1 and CDR2 sequences are MDHEN and SYDVKM. This CDR3 contains 13 residues. CDR3 coding DNA: TGTGCCAGCAGTTTCGGCAGGGAATATGGCTACACCTTC. This encodes CASSFGREYGYTF.

The J gene is TRBJ1-4, the V gene TRBV5-1, with 8 bases matching TRBD1. V was clipped by 3 bases and J by 5 bases; unmatched bases: 6. There are 15 residues in the CDR3. In germline, CDR1 is SGHRS, CDR2 YFSETQ. The CDR3 spells CASSWGDRNNEKLFF. CDR3 bases: TGCGCCAGCAGCTGGGGGGACAGGAACAATGAAAAACTGTTTTTT. Based on the CDR3 plus reference TRBV5-1 and TRBJ1-4, the full variable domain is KAGVTQTPRYLIKTRGQQVTLSCSPISGHRSVSWYQQTPGQGLQFLFEYFSETQRNKGNFPGRFSGRQFSNSRSEMNVSTLELGDSALYLCASSWGDRNNEKLFFGSGTQLSVL.

The chain has TRBV10-2 and TRBJ2-7; tentative D call: TRBD2 (5 bases). Germline V gene sequence: CDR1 WSHSY, CDR2 SAAADI. V shed 11 bases and J shed 3 bases, with 29 bases lying between them. The CDR3 consists of 17 residues. CDR3 DNA: TGCGCCGCTAAGAGCGCCCGAAAGGACTTGAGAGACTACGAGCAGTACTTC. Encoded protein: CAAKSARKDLRDYEQYF.

This chain links TRBV11-2 with TRBJ1-3; D unresolved. V lost 1 base, J lost 0 bases, and 4 bases lay in between. The CDR3 is made up of 14 amino acids. CDR1 and CDR2 from the germline V gene are SGHAT and FQNNGV. In DNA, the CDR3 is TGTGCCAGCAGCTTAGTTGCCTCTGGAAACACCATATATTTT. Its protein product is CASSLVASGNTIYF.

This chain uses TRBV5-6 with TRBJ2-1; D might be TRBD2 (6 bases). V lost 2 bases and J lost 4, with 10 bases in between. The CDR3 extends over 14 amino acids. CDR1 is SGHDT, CDR2 YYEEEE, per germline. As DNA, the CDR3 is TGTGCCAGCAGCTTAGGTCGGGAGTACAATGAGCAGTTCTTC. Encoded protein: CASSLGREYNEQFF. Looking up the rest from reference TRBV5-6 and TRBJ2-1 gives the full variable domain: DAGVTQSPTHLIKTRGQQVTLRCSPKSGHDTVSWYQQALGQGPQFIFQYYEEEERQRGNFPDRFSGHQFPNYSSELNVNALLLGDSALYLCASSLGREYNEQFFGPGTRLTVL.

The V call is TRBV28, the J call TRBJ2-2; 9 bases map to TRBD2. The CDR3 is made up of 16 amino acids. Per germline, CDR1 MDHEN and CDR2 SYDVKM. The J segment lost 7 bases and the V segment lost 2 bases, leaving 8 bases of the junction unmatched. The CDR3 coding sequence is TGTGCCAGCAGTTTACTAGCGGGGCCTCGAGGCGGGGAGCTGTTTTTT. This translates into CASSLLAGPRGGELFF.

The sample holds many counts of this clone. Additional DNA sequences in this sample encode the identical CDR3. The chain uses TRBV7-6 and TRBJ2-2; 10 bases map to TRBD2. The CDR3 covers 17 residues. The germline CDR1 and CDR2 sequences are SGHVS and FNYEAQ. V dropped 1 base and J dropped 4; count of bases not matched to a gene: 6. CDR3 protein: CASSLGAGGPGTGELFF. The CDR3 DNA reads as TGTGCCAGCAGCTTAGGAGCGGGAGGGCCTGGCACCGGGGAGCTGTTTTTT.

The rearrangement links TRBV15 to TRBJ2-6; D possibly matches TRBD1 or TRBD2 (5 bases each). CDR1 and CDR2 (germline): LNHNV, YYDKDF (reference sequence). The ends were cut back, 0 bases at V and 4 bases at J, with 10 bases in the middle. The CDR3 spans 16 residues. For the CDR3, the DNA is TGTGCCACCAGCAGAGATGGGGGAACCGGGGCCAACGTCCTGACTTTC. Protein: CATSRDGGTGANVLTF.

The count of this clone is one. The chain combines TRBV11-2 with TRBJ2-7, with no clear D. This CDR3 comprises 12 residues. With 7 bases removed from V and 6 bases from J, the gap between germline ends came to 13 bases. Germline V gene lookup returns CDR1 SGHAT and CDR2 FQNNGV. The CDR3 loop reads CASTQTLVEQYF. CDR3 DNA: TGTGCCAGCACCCAGACCCTGGTCGAGCAGTACTTC. Filled out from reference TRBV11-2 and TRBJ2-7, the complete variable domain reads EAGVAQSPRYKIIEKRQSVAFWCNPISGHATLYWYQQILGQGPKLLIQFQNNGVVDDSQLPKDRFSAERLKGVDSTLKIQPAKLEDSAVYLCASTQTLVEQYFGPGTRLTVT.

This rearrangement joins TRBV25-1 to TRBJ2-1, with TRBD1 matching over 11 bases. CDR1 is MGHDK, CDR2 SYGVNS, per germline. With V trimmed by 3 bases and J by 2 bases, 6 bases remained unmatched. The length of the CDR3 is 17 residues. The DNA for the CDR3 is TGTGCCAGCAGTGACCAACCGGACAGGGGGCCCTACAATGAGCAGTTCTTC. It translates to CASSDQPDRGPYNEQFF. The full variable domain, rest sourced from reference TRBV25-1 and TRBJ2-1, is EADIYQTPRYLVIGTGKKITLECSQTMGHDKMYWYQQDPGMELHLIHYSYGVNSTEKGDLSSESTVSRIRTEHFPLTLESARPSHTSQYLCASSDQPDRGPYNEQFFGPGTRLTVL.